The 22 T cell receptor beta chains listed next were all sequenced from one sample in a study of T cell repertoires in cytomegalovirus infection. These receptors lack a known antigen. TCRdb analysed the reads with MiXCR anew, one entry per CDR3 protein. The sample includes under 90,000 distinct CDR3 sequences, 22% of them seen just once. Material for sequencing was PBMCs, sequenced either directly or after in vitro stimulation (not recorded which). These receptors all come from a human donor in good health (CMV status not recorded). Some clones in this sample may be carry-over from other donors' samples.

The chain uses TRBV19 and TRBJ1-2; D gene unclear. Germline V gives CDR1 LNHDA, CDR2 SQIVND (reference sequence). Trimming took 5 bases from V and 0 from J, leaving 10 bases between them. The CDR3 length is 14 residues. The CDR3 nucleotides read TGTGCCAGTAGTTTGGCGGTAGCTAACTATGGCTACACCTTC. This encodes CASSLAVANYGYTF.

The sample holds many counts of this clonotype. The chain combines TRBV7-2 with TRBJ2-5; 7 nucleotides match TRBD2. Germline trimming cut 7 bases from V and 5 bases from J; bases unmatched to any gene: 7. This CDR3 is built from 13 residues. Looked up from germline, CDR1 is SGHTA and CDR2 is FQGNSA. The CDR3 loop reads CASTGGGWETQYF. In nucleotides, the CDR3 is TGTGCCAGCACCGGCGGGGGTTGGGAGACCCAGTACTTC.

The chain is built from TRBV18 and TRBJ1-3; TRBD1 is a possible D gene (5 bases). CDR1 KGHSH and CDR2 LQKENI come from the germline V gene. CDR3 size: 16 residues. With 3 bases removed from V and 1 base from J, the gap between germline ends came to 13 bases. CDR3 amino acids: CASSPPGLRSGNTIYF. The CDR3 DNA sequence: TGTGCCAGCTCACCCCCAGGGCTTCGTTCTGGAAACACCATATATTTT.

This clonotype was seen a few times. The gene calls are TRBV15 and TRBJ1-5; D unresolved. V dropped 0 bases and J dropped 9 bases, with 15 bases sitting between them. The CDR3 length is 15 residues. Germline CDR1 and CDR2: LNHNV and YYDKDF (reference sequence). CDR3 nucleotide sequence: TGTGCCACCAGCAGAGAGTCGGCGGGAATTTCGCCCCAGCATTTT. This encodes CATSRESAGISPQHF. The full variable domain, completed using reference TRBV15 and TRBJ1-5, is DAMVIQNPRYQVTQFGKPVTLSCSQTLNHNVMYWYQQKSSQAPKLLFHYYDKDFNNEADTPDNFQSRRPNTSFCFLDIRSPGLGDTAMYLCATSRESAGISPQHFGDGTRLSIL.

The V and J genes are TRBV20-1 and TRBJ2-3; possible D gene TRBD1, 5 bases. Germline CDR1 reads DFQATT; CDR2 reads SNEGSKA (reference sequence). The CDR3 extends over 16 amino acids. V shed 0 bases and J shed 2 bases, with 15 bases lying between them. The CDR3 protein is CSARDPQEMATDTQYF. CDR3 nucleotide sequence: TGCAGTGCTAGAGATCCACAGGAAATGGCCACAGATACGCAGTATTTT.

This clonotype was found many times. The V and J genes are TRBV12-3 or TRBV12-4 and TRBJ2-7; 7 bases are a match to TRBD2. This CDR3 is 12 amino acids long. Losses at the gene ends were 6 bases for V and 5 bases for J; bases not matched to a gene: 4. This CDR3 reads CASSPTSNEQYF. CDR3 DNA: TGTGCCAGCAGCCCGACTAGCAACGAGCAGTACTTC.

This clonotype was detected many times. V gene TRBV7-8 combines with J gene TRBJ2-6, with 7 bases aligning to TRBD1. Germline values: CDR1 SGHVS, CDR2 FQNEAQ. Losses at the gene ends were 1 base for V and 0 bases for J; bases not matched to a gene: 6. This CDR3 has 18 residues. This CDR3 reads CASSLGLGGNSGANVLTF. CDR3 in DNA: TGTGCCAGCAGCTTAGGGCTAGGGGGCAACTCTGGGGCCAACGTCCTGACTTTC.

The V and J genes are TRBV2 and TRBJ1-1; 9 bases agree with TRBD1. Looked up from germline, CDR1 is SNHLY and CDR2 is FYNNEI. This CDR3 contains 12 residues. J was trimmed by 6 bases and V by 9 bases; bases with no gene match: 5. The CDR3 reads CARRTGASEAFF. CDR3 in DNA: TGTGCCAGGAGGACAGGGGCCTCTGAAGCTTTCTTT.

This clonotype was counted only a few times. The chain uses TRBV7-6 and TRBJ1-2; D unclear. The CDR3 runs to 13 residues. Germline-derived CDR1 and CDR2 are SGHVS and FNYEAQ. The V gene lost 1 base and the J gene lost 4 bases, with 7 bases spanning the gap. The CDR3 loop reads CASSLEPAYGYTF. The CDR3, as DNA: TGTGCCAGCAGCTTAGAGCCTGCCTATGGCTACACCTTC.

This clonotype was found a few times. The chain combines TRBV6-6 with TRBJ1-1, with 8 bases identical to TRBD1. This CDR3 comprises 15 residues. V trimming: 6 bases; J trimming: 1 base; junction bases outside the gene matches: 7. Germline lookup yields CDR1 MNHNY and CDR2 SVGAGI (reference sequence). The CDR3 protein is CASRRPGTGNTEAFF. The CDR3 nucleotides are TGTGCCAGCAGACGTCCCGGGACAGGGAACACTGAAGCTTTCTTT.

This clonotype was detected a few times. J is TRBJ2-1 and V is TRBV7-9, with 14 bases that match TRBD2. With 5 bases clipped from V and 9 bases from J, the junction kept 3 bases outside the gene matches. The CDR3 consists of 14 residues. Germline CDR1 is SEHNR and CDR2 is FQNEAQ (reference sequence). CDR3 region: CASSGGLAGVEQFF. CDR3 nucleotide sequence: TGTGCCAGCAGCGGGGGACTAGCGGGAGTTGAGCAGTTCTTC.

The rearrangement links TRBV2 to TRBJ1-2; 8 bases match TRBD1. J was trimmed by 7 bases and V by 3 bases; bases with no gene match: 7. The CDR3 contains 14 residues. CDR1 is SNHLY, CDR2 FYNNEI, per germline. This CDR3 is CASSELSGGSGYTF. In nucleotides, the CDR3 is TGTGCCAGCAGTGAGTTGTCAGGGGGCTCTGGCTACACCTTC.

The gene calls are TRBV3-1 and TRBJ2-1; TRBD2 is a possible D gene (5 bases). The CDR3 is 14 residues long. CDR1 and CDR2 from the germline V gene are LGHDT and YNNKEL (reference sequence). The V and J ends lost 2 bases and 6 bases respectively, with 11 bases between them. The CDR3 sequence is CASSQKRTFNEQFF. In DNA, the CDR3 is TGTGCCAGCAGCCAAAAGCGGACCTTCAATGAGCAGTTCTTC.

At least ten counts were recorded for this clonotype. The rearrangement uses TRBV6-4 and TRBJ2-3, with TRBD2 identical over 9 bases. This CDR3 is 15 amino acids long. V was clipped by 6 bases and J by 3 bases; unmatched bases: 7. Germline V lookup: CDR1 MRHNA, CDR2 SNTAGT. The CDR3 sequence is CASSFSAGGTDTQYF. In DNA form, the CDR3 reads TGTGCCAGCAGCTTCTCGGCGGGAGGGACAGATACGCAGTATTTT.

The rearrangement links TRBV14 to TRBJ2-7, with D possibly being TRBD1 (5 bases). V gave up 1 base and J gave up 3 bases, with 13 bases separating them. This CDR3 region has 15 residues. Germline values: CDR1 SGHDN, CDR2 FVKESK. The CDR3 DNA follows: TGTGCCAGCAGCCAAGGCACAGGCTTACTCTACGAGCAGTACTTC. Its protein product is CASSQGTGLLYEQYF. The full variable domain, rest sourced from reference TRBV14 and TRBJ2-7, is EAGVTQFPSHSVIEKGQTVTLRCDPISGHDNLYWYRRVMGKEIKFLLHFVKESKQDESGMPNNRFLAERTGGTYSTLKVQPAELEDSGVYFCASSQGTGLLYEQYFGPGTRLTVT.

The CDR3, as DNA: TGCAGTGCAGACTGGGGTCAGGGGTCTGGTTCACCCCTCCACTTT. It is translated as CSADWGQGSGSPLHF. The chain links TRBV20-1 to TRBJ1-6, with a possible D match to TRBD1 (6 bases). The V gene's germline CDR1 is DFQATT and CDR2 SNEGSKA (reference sequence). Trimming removed 6 bases from V and 9 bases from J, with 21 bases in between. The CDR3 spans 15 residues.

V usage is TRBV27 and J usage is TRBJ2-1; D is perhaps TRBD2 (6 bases). With 4 bases removed from V and 4 bases from J, the gap between germline ends came to 14 bases. The CDR3 contains 15 residues. The germline CDR1 and CDR2 sequences are MNHEY and SMNVEV (reference sequence). The CDR3 DNA sequence: TGTGCCAGCAGTTACAGGAGGGCCTTTTACAATGAGCAGTTCTTC. Its translation: CASSYRRAFYNEQFF.

This clonotype was seen ten or more times. The genes are TRBV7-8 and TRBJ2-2; 10 positions match TRBD2. After removal of 1 base from V and 7 bases from J, the junction contained 0 bases not matched to a gene. Germline V lookup: CDR1 SGHVS, CDR2 FQNEAQ. The CDR3 runs 14 residues. The CDR3 here is CASSLGTSGGELFF. CDR3 nucleotide sequence: TGTGCCAGCAGCTTAGGGACTAGCGGCGGGGAGCTGTTTTTT. The full variable domain, rest sourced from reference TRBV7-8 and TRBJ2-2, is GAGVSQSPRYKVAKRGQDVALRCDPISGHVSLFWYQQALGQGPEFLTYFQNEAQLDKSGLPSDRFFAERPEGSVSTLKIQRTQQEDSAVYLCASSLGTSGGELFFGEGSRLTVL.

V usage is TRBV28 and J usage is TRBJ2-5, with TRBD2 matching over 7 bases. Germline V gene sequence: CDR1 MDHEN, CDR2 SYDVKM. The CDR3 spans 17 residues. V lost 6 bases and J lost 2; bases outside the gene matches: 15. CDR3 bases: TGTGCCAGCAGCCAACTGGGGGGGATGGGCCCTCAAGAGACCCAGTACTTC. This codes for CASSQLGGMGPQETQYF.

This CDR3 reads CASSFGGGSHYGYTF. CDR3 sequence (DNA): TGTGCCAGCAGCTTTGGGGGAGGCTCTCACTATGGCTACACCTTC. The V and J genes are TRBV7-9 and TRBJ1-2; TRBD1 might be the D (5 bases). Germline loops: CDR1 SEHNR, CDR2 FQNEAQ (reference sequence). The CDR3 has 15 residues. The V end was cut by 3 bases, the J end by 3 bases, with 14 bases between.

The chain links TRBV4-2 to TRBJ1-1, with D uncertain. Germline loops: CDR1 LGHNA, CDR2 YNFKEQ. This CDR3 contains 15 residues. The V end lost 3 bases, the J end lost 6 bases, and 17 bases lay between the germline ends. CDR3 sequence: CASSHAGEEFAEAFF. DNA for the CDR3: TGTGCCAGCAGCCACGCCGGGGAGGAATTCGCTGAAGCTTTCTTT.

This clonotype turned up a few times. V usage is TRBV18 and J usage is TRBJ2-7, with 8 bases aligning to TRBD2. J was trimmed by 4 bases and V by 6 bases; bases with no gene match: 8. This CDR3 has 14 amino acids. Germline CDR1 reads KGHSH; CDR2 reads LQKENI. The CDR3 region is CASSPGLEVYEQYV. CDR3 DNA: TGTGCCAGCTCCCCGGGACTAGAGGTATACGAGCAGTACGTC.